Included here is one TCR beta chain sequence, with context. Its cognate antigen is unknown. A second about 7 to 12 cycle PCR used barcoded and J-beta primers. Each single sample gave us at least 3 million CDR3-containing paired-end reads. TCRdb analysed the 5' RACE reads with MiXCR anew, one entry per CDR3 protein. The table shows some 1.4 million distinct CDR3 sequences, with about 43% occurring only once. The data stem from a study of blood T cells in healthy people across ages. V lost 6 bases, J lost 3 bases, and 15 bases lay in between. The CDR3 runs to 14 residues. In germline, CDR1 is MNHEY, CDR2 SVGAGI. Findings of the study overall: The long-lived group displayed more naive CD4+ cells, plus higher diversity, than the aged donors did.

The receptor comes from a woman younger than 35 in good health. Sequences were obtained from blood. The rearrangement links TRBV6-5 to TRBJ2-7; no clear D gene. In DNA form, the CDR3 reads TGTGCCAGCAGGCAAGGCCGGGTTAGCTACGAGCAGTACTTC. Its translation is CASRQGRVSYEQYF.